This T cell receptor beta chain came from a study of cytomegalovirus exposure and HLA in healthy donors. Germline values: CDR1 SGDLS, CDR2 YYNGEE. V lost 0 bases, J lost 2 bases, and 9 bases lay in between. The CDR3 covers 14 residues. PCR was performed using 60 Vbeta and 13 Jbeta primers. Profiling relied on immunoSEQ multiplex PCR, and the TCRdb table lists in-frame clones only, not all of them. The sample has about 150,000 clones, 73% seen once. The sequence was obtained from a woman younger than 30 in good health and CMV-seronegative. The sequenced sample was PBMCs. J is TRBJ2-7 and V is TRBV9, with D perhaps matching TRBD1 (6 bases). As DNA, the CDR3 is TGTGCCAGCAGCGTAGATGGGGGCGCCTACGAGCAGTACTTC. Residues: CASSVDGGAYEQYF.